These T cell receptor beta chains were read from a single sample in a study of control samples from healthy donors and cancer patients. Sequencing used immunoSEQ multiplex PCR; TCRdb keeps in-frame clones, though not all of them. This table holds 50,000 to 55,000 clones, about 90% found once. The sample consisted of PBMCs. These receptors were collected from a man aged 55 to 70 with head and neck cancer. The CDR3 runs from the conserved cysteine through the conserved F or W. The D gene is left open where the match is weak. Clone size, where shown, is once, few, many, or a class for clones that have expanded.

clone size: .
J gene: TRBJ1-2
V gene: TRBV7-2
D gene: .
CDR3 DNA: TGTGCCAGCAGCTTAGTTACTCTCAATTTCTATGGCTACACCTTC
CDR3 protein: CASSLVTLNFYGYTF

clone size: .
J gene: TRBJ1-1
V gene: TRBV11-2
D gene: .
CDR3 DNA: TGTGCCAGCAGCTTTGGGGGCACTGAAGCTTTCTTT
CDR3 protein: CASSFGGTEAFF

clone size: .
J gene: TRBJ1-6
V gene: TRBV28
D gene: TRBD1
CDR3 DNA: TGTGCCAGCAGGGCGGCTCGGGACAGGGACTCACCCCTCCACTTT
CDR3 protein: CASRAARDRDSPLHF

clone size: .
J gene: TRBJ2-5
V gene: TRBV7-8
D gene: TRBD1
CDR3 DNA: TGTGCCAGCAGCTTAAGTAGGGGGCGCGAGACCCAGTACTTC
CDR3 protein: CASSLSRGRETQYF

clone size: .
J gene: TRBJ2-7
V gene: TRBV19
D gene: .
CDR3 DNA: TGTGCCAGTAGTCGACAGGAGGGAAGGTACGAGCAGTACTTC
CDR3 protein: CASSRQEGRYEQYF

clone size: .
J gene: TRBJ2-5
V gene: TRBV11-2
D gene: .
CDR3 DNA: TGTGCCAGCAGCTTAGGGGCTAGCGCTACCCAGTACTTC
CDR3 protein: CASSLGASATQYF

clone size: .
J gene: TRBJ2-3
V gene: TRBV6-2/TRBV6-3
D gene: TRBD2
CDR3 DNA: TGTGCCAGCAGTTACTCCTGGACTAGCGCCAAGCACTCAGATACGCAGTATTTT
CDR3 protein: CASSYSWTSAKHSDTQYF

clone size: .
J gene: TRBJ1-3
V gene: TRBV13
D gene: .
CDR3 DNA: TGTGCCAGCAGCTGGACAGCGGGAAACACCATATATTTT
CDR3 protein: CASSWTAGNTIYF

clone size: .
J gene: TRBJ1-1
V gene: TRBV6-5
D gene: .
CDR3 DNA: TGTGCCAGCAGTTACCTTCCAGGAAGGACTGAAGCTTTCTTT
CDR3 protein: CASSYLPGRTEAFF

clone size: .
J gene: TRBJ2-2
V gene: TRBV19
D gene: .
CDR3 DNA: TGTGCCAGTAGTATACGGGGTACCGGGGAGCTGTTTTTT
CDR3 protein: CASSIRGTGELFF

clone size: .
J gene: TRBJ2-2
V gene: TRBV28
D gene: TRBD1
CDR3 DNA: TGTGCCAGTTTGTCGGGACAGGGGGCCGCCGGGGAGCTGTTTTTT
CDR3 protein: CASLSGQGAAGELFF

clone size: once
J gene: TRBJ1-5
V gene: TRBV19
D gene: .
CDR3 DNA: TGTGCCAGTAGCTTCGACAGAAATCAGCCCCAGCATTTT
CDR3 protein: CASSFDRNQPQHF

clone size: .
J gene: TRBJ1-4
V gene: TRBV7-9
D gene: .
CDR3 DNA: TGTGCCAGCAGCTTAGATTGGACGGGTACAACTAATGAAAAACTGTTTTTT
CDR3 protein: CASSLDWTGTTNEKLFF

clone size: .
J gene: TRBJ2-6
V gene: TRBV9
D gene: .
CDR3 DNA: TGTGCCAGCAGCAAAGACCCGGGACTTAACTCTGGGGCCAACGTCCTGACTTTC
CDR3 protein: CASSKDPGLNSGANVLTF

clone size: .
J gene: TRBJ1-1
V gene: TRBV5-1
D gene: TRBD1
CDR3 DNA: TGCGCCAGCAGTACGACAGGGGGCTCGGGAGGCACTGAAGCTTTCTTT
CDR3 protein: CASSTTGGSGGTEAFF

clone size: .
J gene: TRBJ1-2
V gene: TRBV6-6
D gene: .
CDR3 DNA: TGTGCCAGCAGTTACCAGGGCTTCTATGGCTACACCTTC
CDR3 protein: CASSYQGFYGYTF

clone size: .
J gene: TRBJ2-2
V gene: TRBV29-1
D gene: .
CDR3 DNA: TGCAGCGCAGAAAGGCGGGCCGGGGAGCTGTTTTTT
CDR3 protein: CSAERRAGELFF

clone size: .
J gene: TRBJ2-6
V gene: TRBV7-2
D gene: .
CDR3 DNA: TGTGCCAGCAGCTTATGGGGGAGCTCTGGGGCCAACGTCCTGACTTTC
CDR3 protein: CASSLWGSSGANVLTF

clone size: .
J gene: TRBJ2-4
V gene: TRBV28
D gene: .
CDR3 DNA: TGTGCCAGTCCGGGACACACAGCCAAAAACATTCAGTACTTC
CDR3 protein: CASPGHTAKNIQYF

clone size: .
J gene: TRBJ1-1
V gene: TRBV7-9
D gene: TRBD1
CDR3 DNA: TGTGCCAGCAGCCCAACCCAGGGGGCGAGGGAGAACACTGAAGCTTTCTTT
CDR3 protein: CASSPTQGARENTEAFF

clone size: .
J gene: TRBJ1-5
V gene: TRBV4-2
D gene: .
CDR3 DNA: TGTGCCAGCAGCCAAGGTGTTGAGGCGCCGGCGCAGCCCCAGCATTTT
CDR3 protein: CASSQGVEAPAQPQHF

clone size: once
J gene: TRBJ2-7
V gene: TRBV7-2
D gene: .
CDR3 DNA: TGTGCCAGCAGCTTAGCCCCGCCCAATTACGAGCAGTACTTC
CDR3 protein: CASSLAPPNYEQYF

clone size: .
J gene: TRBJ2-1
V gene: TRBV6-2/TRBV6-3
D gene: TRBD2
CDR3 DNA: TGTGCCAGCAGCCTCTTTCCCTCGGCTAGCGGGGACGGCAAGCACAATGAGCAGTTCTTC
CDR3 protein: CASSLFPSASGDGKHNEQFF

clone size: .
J gene: TRBJ2-1
V gene: TRBV27
D gene: TRBD1
CDR3 DNA: TGTGCCAGCAGTTTGACCGGGACAGGGGGCAATGAGCAGTTCTTC
CDR3 protein: CASSLTGTGGNEQFF

clone size: .
J gene: TRBJ2-2
V gene: TRBV28
D gene: TRBD2
CDR3 DNA: TGTGCCAAGCACTCTAGCGGGGGCGAGAACACCGGGGAGCTGTTTTTT
CDR3 protein: CAKHSSGGENTGELFF

clone size: .
J gene: TRBJ1-6
V gene: TRBV9
D gene: .
CDR3 DNA: TGTGCCAGCAGCGCTCAGGGCCTAGGCTATAATTCACCCCTCCACTTT
CDR3 protein: CASSAQGLGYNSPLHF

clone size: .
J gene: TRBJ1-1
V gene: TRBV7-2
D gene: .
CDR3 DNA: TGTGCCAGCAGCTTGTACTCCGGGAACACTGAAGCTTTCTTT
CDR3 protein: CASSLYSGNTEAFF

clone size: .
J gene: TRBJ2-3
V gene: TRBV9
D gene: .
CDR3 DNA: TGTGCCACCTCGCATAGGGACTCAGCGGATACGCAGTATTTT
CDR3 protein: CATSHRDSADTQYF

clone size: once
J gene: TRBJ1-5
V gene: TRBV3-1/TRBV3-2
D gene: .
CDR3 DNA: TGTGCCAGCAGCCACGGACAACAGCCCCAGCATTTT
CDR3 protein: CASSHGQQPQHF

clone size: once
J gene: TRBJ2-3
V gene: TRBV5-1
D gene: .
CDR3 DNA: TGCGCCAGCAGCCCCCGGGACTTCACAGATACGCAGTATTTT
CDR3 protein: CASSPRDFTDTQYF

clone size: .
J gene: TRBJ2-5
V gene: TRBV19
D gene: TRBD1
CDR3 DNA: TGTGCCAGTAGCGCCGACAGGGAAGAGACCCAGTACTTC
CDR3 protein: CASSADREETQYF

clone size: .
J gene: TRBJ2-2
V gene: TRBV9
D gene: .
CDR3 DNA: TGTGCCAGCAGGCCTGGACAGAACGGGGAGCTGTTTTTT
CDR3 protein: CASRPGQNGELFF

clone size: .
J gene: TRBJ1-6
V gene: TRBV6-6
D gene: .
CDR3 DNA: TGTGCCAGCAGCCAGGGGACTTATTCACCCCTCCACTTT
CDR3 protein: CASSQGTYSPLHF

clone size: .
J gene: TRBJ1-1
V gene: TRBV5-4
D gene: .
CDR3 DNA: TGTGCCAGCAGCTTGGGTGCAGGGAAGAACACTGAAGCTTTCTTT
CDR3 protein: CASSLGAGKNTEAFF

clone size: .
J gene: TRBJ1-1
V gene: TRBV6-5
D gene: TRBD1
CDR3 DNA: TGTGCCAGCAGTCGACAGGGAACTGAAGCTTTCTTT
CDR3 protein: CASSRQGTEAFF

clone size: .
J gene: TRBJ2-1
V gene: TRBV7-2
D gene: .
CDR3 DNA: TGTGCCAGCAGCTGGGCCGGTGGGGTAGGCAATGAGCAGTTCTTC
CDR3 protein: CASSWAGGVGNEQFF

clone size: .
J gene: TRBJ2-1
V gene: TRBV27
D gene: TRBD2
CDR3 DNA: TGTGCCAGCACTGGGCTAGCGGGGAAATTTTACAATGAGCAGTTCTTC
CDR3 protein: CASTGLAGKFYNEQFF

clone size: .
J gene: TRBJ2-7
V gene: TRBV28
D gene: .
CDR3 DNA: TGTGCCAGCAGTTTGTACAGTACCTACGAGCAGTACTTC
CDR3 protein: CASSLYSTYEQYF

clone size: .
J gene: TRBJ1-4
V gene: TRBV28
D gene: .
CDR3 DNA: TGTGCCAGCAGTTCCCCGCGGGGCACAACTAATGAAAAACTGTTTTTT
CDR3 protein: CASSSPRGTTNEKLFF

clone size: once
J gene: TRBJ1-5
V gene: TRBV30
D gene: .
CDR3 DNA: TGTGCCTGGAGTAACGAAGCGGGTCAGCCCCAGCATTTT
CDR3 protein: CAWSNEAGQPQHF

clone size: once
J gene: TRBJ2-1
V gene: TRBV19
D gene: .
CDR3 DNA: TGTGCCAGTAGTCCCAGGGGGGACTTAGCCGTCAATGAGCAGTTCTTC
CDR3 protein: CASSPRGDLAVNEQFF